This T cell receptor beta chain stems from a study of shared clonotypes between healthy human individuals. Looking at the study overall: Each donor's CD4 naive and CD4 memory cells filled three plates apiece, CD8 naive two, and CD8 memory one.

The study drew its donors from healthy HIV-negative adults without recent acute infections or vaccinations. As to this clone: Its antigen is not identified.

The CDR3 extends over 15 amino acids. With 2 bases removed from V and 0 bases from J, the gap between germline ends came to 9 bases. In germline, CDR1 is MNHEY, CDR2 SMNVEV (reference sequence). Sequenced by immunoSEQ multiplex PCR; TCRdb stores in-frame clones only, minus some. The sample has 330,000 or so clones; 73% are singletons. Broader study findings: Naive subsets, compared against memory subsets, generally had larger estimated richness values. Sharing of clonotypes among donors was expected to vary with sequencing depth.

The TCR sequence derives from a man younger than 40 in good health. The chain is built from TRBV27 and TRBJ2-3, with D perhaps TRBD1 or TRBD2 (5 bases each). Sequencing was done on a sample of memory CD4+ T cells sorted from blood. Documented subset: CD45RA-negative fraction. The CDR3 DNA follows: TGTGCCAGCAGTTTAAGGGGAGTTAGCACAGATACGCAGTATTTT. It yields the protein CASSLRGVSTDTQYF.